Listed below are T cell receptor beta chains from one sample, sequenced in a study of control samples from healthy donors and cancer patients. The data were produced by immunoSEQ multiplex PCR, yet TCRdb's version contains in-frame clones alone and is incomplete. The table lists around 90,000 clones, around 86% of them singletons. The sequenced sample consisted of blood. These receptors originate from a man aged 25 to 40 in good health. Both conserved end residues are part of each CDR3. The order of the fields is J gene, D gene, clone size, V gene, CDR3 protein, CDR3 DNA. The D gene is left open where the match is weak. Rows may omit the clone size; those that give it use once, few, many or a size class.

TRBJ2-6	NA	NA	TRBV10-3	CAISHGGSGANVLTF	TGTGCCATCAGTCACGGGGGCTCTGGGGCCAACGTCCTGACTTTC
TRBJ1-1	NA	NA	TRBV7-8	CASSLDRSAEAFF	TGTGCCAGCAGCTTAGATCGTTCCGCTGAAGCTTTCTTT
TRBJ2-1	NA	NA	TRBV7-2	CASSPETSSYNEQFF	TGTGCCAGCAGCCCAGAGACTAGCTCCTACAATGAGCAGTTCTTC
TRBJ2-7	NA	NA	TRBV27	CASSYRVSYEQYF	TGTGCCAGCAGTTACAGGGTTTCCTACGAGCAGTACTTC
TRBJ2-3	NA	NA	TRBV2	CASSAEGADTQYF	TGTGCCAGCAGTGCGGAGGGGGCAGATACGCAGTATTTT
TRBJ2-3	NA	once	TRBV2	CATTRGDTQYF	TGTGCCACCACTCGGGGGGATACGCAGTATTTT
TRBJ1-1	NA	NA	TRBV18	CASSQGNTEAFF	TGTGCCAGCTCACAGGGGAACACTGAAGCTTTCTTT
TRBJ2-3	NA	NA	TRBV4-2	CASSQDAGGADTQYF	TGTGCCAGCAGCCAAGATGCCGGGGGCGCAGATACGCAGTATTTT
TRBJ1-1	NA	NA	TRBV6-6	CASSYLRRRDTEAFF	TGTGCCAGCAGTTACTTGAGGAGGCGCGACACTGAAGCTTTCTTT
TRBJ1-1	NA	NA	TRBV27	CASSPTAAGSTEAFF	TGTGCCAGCAGTCCAACGGCAGCGGGAAGCACTGAAGCTTTCTTT
TRBJ1-1	NA	NA	TRBV29-1	CSVDGANTEAFF	TGCAGCGTTGATGGGGCGAACACTGAAGCTTTCTTT
TRBJ1-2	NA	NA	TRBV5-1	CASSLSRVSGYTF	TGCGCCAGCAGCTTGAGTAGGGTATCTGGCTACACCTTC
TRBJ2-1	TRBD2	NA	TRBV7-2	CASSLTGTSGVYNEQFF	TGTGCCAGCAGCTTAACTGGGACTAGCGGGGTTTACAATGAGCAGTTCTTC
TRBJ2-5	NA	NA	TRBV5-4	CASSPPGVQETQYF	TGTGCCAGCAGCCCCCCAGGAGTCCAAGAGACCCAGTACTTC
TRBJ1-2	NA	NA	TRBV29-1	CSVEDGYGYTF	TGCAGCGTTGAAGATGGTTATGGCTACACCTTC
TRBJ2-7	NA	once	TRBV27	CASSLRGRATYEQYF	TGTGCCAGCAGTTTAAGGGGGAGGGCTACCTACGAGCAGTACTTC
TRBJ2-1	TRBD2	NA	TRBV5-6	CASSVGGNYNEQFF	TGTGCCAGCAGCGTGGGGGGGAACTACAATGAGCAGTTCTTC
TRBJ1-1	NA	few	TRBV7-2	CASSWGPLNTEAFF	TGTGCCAGCAGCTGGGGACCGCTGAACACTGAAGCTTTCTTT
TRBJ2-6	NA	NA	TRBV30	CAWAPAGAGANVLTF	TGTGCCTGGGCCCCGGCAGGGGCTGGGGCCAACGTCCTGACTTTC
TRBJ1-1	NA	NA	TRBV6-5	CASSYSTVRSTEAFF	TGTGCCAGCAGTTACTCGACAGTGAGGAGCACTGAAGCTTTCTTT
TRBJ1-1	TRBD1	few	TRBV10-1	CASAGQGAENTEAFF	TGCGCCAGCGCTGGACAGGGGGCTGAGAACACTGAAGCTTTCTTT
TRBJ2-5	NA	NA	TRBV7-8	CASSLARADQETQYF	TGTGCCAGCAGCTTAGCGAGGGCAGACCAAGAGACCCAGTACTTC
TRBJ1-4	NA	NA	TRBV6-1	CASSETQGGNEKLFF	TGTGCCAGCAGTGAAACCCAGGGCGGTAATGAAAAACTGTTTTTT
TRBJ1-2	TRBD1	NA	TRBV30	CAWSPIAPGQGGYGYTF	TGTGCCTGGAGCCCCATCGCTCCGGGACAGGGAGGATATGGCTACACCTTC
TRBJ1-5	NA	NA	TRBV3-1/TRBV3-2	CASSQGPFQPQHF	TGTGCCAGCAGCCAAGGTCCCTTTCAGCCCCAGCATTTT
TRBJ2-1	NA	NA	TRBV7-6	CASSGPGTSYNEQFF	TGTGCCAGCAGCGGACCCGGGACCTCCTACAATGAGCAGTTCTTC
TRBJ2-2	TRBD1	NA	TRBV7-2	CASSLGQGASTGELFF	TGTGCCAGCAGCCTCGGACAGGGGGCGAGCACCGGGGAGCTGTTTTTT
TRBJ1-1	TRBD1	NA	TRBV7-9	CASSSWTGLVRDTEAFF	TGTGCCAGCAGCTCCTGGACAGGGCTAGTTAGGGACACTGAAGCTTTCTTT
TRBJ1-5	NA	NA	TRBV6-5	CASSWEGGNQPQHF	TGTGCCAGCAGTTGGGAGGGGGGCAATCAGCCCCAGCATTTT
TRBJ1-3	NA	NA	TRBV15	CATRDTRSGNTIYF	TGTGCCACCAGGGATACGAGGTCCGGAAACACCATATATTTT
TRBJ2-3	TRBD1	NA	TRBV6-5	CASSSRGTGTDTQYF	TGTGCCAGCAGTTCCCGAGGGACAGGCACAGATACGCAGTATTTT
TRBJ2-4	NA	NA	TRBV7-3	CASSLSTPHAPGKNIQYF	TGTGCCAGCAGCTTAAGCACCCCCCATGCCCCGGGCAAAAACATTCAGTACTTC